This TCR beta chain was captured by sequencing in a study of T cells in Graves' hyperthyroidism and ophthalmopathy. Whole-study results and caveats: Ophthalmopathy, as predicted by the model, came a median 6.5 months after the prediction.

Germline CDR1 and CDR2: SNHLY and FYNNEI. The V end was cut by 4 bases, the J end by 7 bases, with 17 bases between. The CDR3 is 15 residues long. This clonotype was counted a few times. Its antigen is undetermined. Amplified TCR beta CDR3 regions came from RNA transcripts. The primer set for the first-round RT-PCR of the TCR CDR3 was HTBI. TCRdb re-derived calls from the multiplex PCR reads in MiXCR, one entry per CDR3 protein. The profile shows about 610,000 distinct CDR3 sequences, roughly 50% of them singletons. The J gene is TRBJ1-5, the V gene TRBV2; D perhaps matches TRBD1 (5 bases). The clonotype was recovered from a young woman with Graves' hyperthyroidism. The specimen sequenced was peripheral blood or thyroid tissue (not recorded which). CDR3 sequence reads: CASSVGTPGMQPQHF. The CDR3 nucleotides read TGTGCCAGCAGTGTAGGGACTCCGGGAATGCAGCCCCAGCATTTT.